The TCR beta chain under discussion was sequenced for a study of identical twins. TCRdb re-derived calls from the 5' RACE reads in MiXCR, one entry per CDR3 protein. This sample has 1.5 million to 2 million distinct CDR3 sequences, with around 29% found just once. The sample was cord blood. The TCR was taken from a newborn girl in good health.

The CDR3 sequence is CASSLSVGPNEQFF. The CDR3 region has the DNA TGTGCCAGCAGCTTATCAGTGGGGCCGAATGAGCAGTTCTTC. The chain employs TRBV7-2 and TRBJ2-1, with a tentative D call TRBD1 (5 bases). This CDR3 spans 14 amino acids. CDR1 is SGHTA and CDR2 is FQGNSA in the germline V gene. V lost 2 bases, J lost 7 bases, and 12 bases lay in between.